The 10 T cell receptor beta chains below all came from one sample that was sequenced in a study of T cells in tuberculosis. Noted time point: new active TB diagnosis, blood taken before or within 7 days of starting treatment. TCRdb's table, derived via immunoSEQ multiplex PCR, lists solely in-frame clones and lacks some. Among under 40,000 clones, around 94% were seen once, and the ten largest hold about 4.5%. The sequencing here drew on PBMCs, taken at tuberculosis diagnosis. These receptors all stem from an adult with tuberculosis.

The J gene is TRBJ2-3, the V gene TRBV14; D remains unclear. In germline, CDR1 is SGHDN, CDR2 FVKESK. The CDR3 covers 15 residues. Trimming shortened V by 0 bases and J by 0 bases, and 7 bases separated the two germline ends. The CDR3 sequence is CASSQDLGSTDTQYF. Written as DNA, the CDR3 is TGTGCCAGCAGCCAAGACCTGGGCAGCACAGATACGCAGTATTTT.

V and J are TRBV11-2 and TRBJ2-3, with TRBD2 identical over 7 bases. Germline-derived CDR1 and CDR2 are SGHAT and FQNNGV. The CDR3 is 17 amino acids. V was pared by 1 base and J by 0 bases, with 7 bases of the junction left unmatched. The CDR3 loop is CASSLGGAGLSTDTQYF. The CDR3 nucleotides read TGTGCCAGCAGCTTAGGGGGAGCGGGGTTAAGCACAGATACGCAGTATTTT.

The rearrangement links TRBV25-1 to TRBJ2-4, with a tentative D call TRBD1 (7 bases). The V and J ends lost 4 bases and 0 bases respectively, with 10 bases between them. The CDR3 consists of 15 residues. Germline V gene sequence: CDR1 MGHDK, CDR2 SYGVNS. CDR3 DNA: TGTGCCAGCAGTGGACAGGGACTAGCCAAAAACATTCAGTACTTC. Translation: CASSGQGLAKNIQYF.

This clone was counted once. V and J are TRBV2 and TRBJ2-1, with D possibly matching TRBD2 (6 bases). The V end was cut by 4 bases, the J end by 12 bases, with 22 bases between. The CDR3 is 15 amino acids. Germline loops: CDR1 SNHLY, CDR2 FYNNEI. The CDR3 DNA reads TGTGCCAGCAGTGTCATTGAAACGTCGGTCGGGGGGCAGTTCTTC. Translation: CASSVIETSVGGQFF.

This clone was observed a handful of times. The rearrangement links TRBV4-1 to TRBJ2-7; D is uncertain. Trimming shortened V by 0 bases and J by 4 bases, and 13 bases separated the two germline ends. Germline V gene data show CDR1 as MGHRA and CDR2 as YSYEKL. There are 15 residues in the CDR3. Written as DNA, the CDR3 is TGCGCCAGCAGCCAAGAGATGAGCTTACAGTACGAGCAGTACTTC. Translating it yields CASSQEMSLQYEQYF.

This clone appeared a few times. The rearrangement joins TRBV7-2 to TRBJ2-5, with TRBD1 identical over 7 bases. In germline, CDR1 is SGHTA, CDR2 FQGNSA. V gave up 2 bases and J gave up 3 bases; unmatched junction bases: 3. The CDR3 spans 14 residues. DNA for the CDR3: TGTGCCAGCAGCTTATCGACAGGGAAAGAGACCCAGTACTTC. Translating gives CASSLSTGKETQYF.

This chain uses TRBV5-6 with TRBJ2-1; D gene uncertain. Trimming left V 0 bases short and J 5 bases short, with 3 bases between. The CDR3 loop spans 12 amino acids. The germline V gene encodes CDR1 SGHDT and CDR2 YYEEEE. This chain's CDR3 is CASSLANNEQFF. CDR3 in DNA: TGTGCCAGCAGCTTGGCCAACAATGAGCAGTTCTTC.

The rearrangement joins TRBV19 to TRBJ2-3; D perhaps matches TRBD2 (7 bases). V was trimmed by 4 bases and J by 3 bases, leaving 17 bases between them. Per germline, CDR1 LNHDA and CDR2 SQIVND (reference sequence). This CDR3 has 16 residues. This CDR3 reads CASSSGGWLGTDTQYF. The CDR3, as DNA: TGTGCCAGTAGTAGCGGGGGCTGGTTGGGTACAGATACGCAGTATTTT.

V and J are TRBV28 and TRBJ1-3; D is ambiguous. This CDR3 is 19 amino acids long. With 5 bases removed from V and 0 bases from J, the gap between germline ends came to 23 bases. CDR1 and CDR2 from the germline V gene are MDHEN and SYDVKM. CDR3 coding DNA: TGTGCCAGCAGTGCCCCTGGGTTACGAGGGCCAGACTCTGGAAACACCATATATTTT. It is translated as CASSAPGLRGPDSGNTIYF.

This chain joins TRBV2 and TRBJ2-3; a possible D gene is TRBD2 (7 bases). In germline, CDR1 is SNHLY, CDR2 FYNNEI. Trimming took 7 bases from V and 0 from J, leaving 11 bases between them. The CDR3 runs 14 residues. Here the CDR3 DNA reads TGTGCCAGCAATCGCGGGGGCAGCACAGATACGCAGTATTTT. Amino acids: CASNRGGSTDTQYF.